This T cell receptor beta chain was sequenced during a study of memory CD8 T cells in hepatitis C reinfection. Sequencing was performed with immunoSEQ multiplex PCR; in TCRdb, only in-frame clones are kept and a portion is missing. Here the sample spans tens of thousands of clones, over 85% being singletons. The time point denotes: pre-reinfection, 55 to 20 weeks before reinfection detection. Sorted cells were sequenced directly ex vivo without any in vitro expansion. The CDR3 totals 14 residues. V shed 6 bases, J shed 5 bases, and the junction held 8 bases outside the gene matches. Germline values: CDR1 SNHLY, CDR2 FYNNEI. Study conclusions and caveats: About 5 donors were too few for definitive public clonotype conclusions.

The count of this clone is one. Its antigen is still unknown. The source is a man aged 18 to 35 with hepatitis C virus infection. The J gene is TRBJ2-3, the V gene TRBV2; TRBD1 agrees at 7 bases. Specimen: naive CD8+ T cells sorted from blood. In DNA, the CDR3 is TGTGCCAGCAGGCCCGGGACAGCAGAAGATACGCAGTATTTT. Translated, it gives CASRPGTAEDTQYF.